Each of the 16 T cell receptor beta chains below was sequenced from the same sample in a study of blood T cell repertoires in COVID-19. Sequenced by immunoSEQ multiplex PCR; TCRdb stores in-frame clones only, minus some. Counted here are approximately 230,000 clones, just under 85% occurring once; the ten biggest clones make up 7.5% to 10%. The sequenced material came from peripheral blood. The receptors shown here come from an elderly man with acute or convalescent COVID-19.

The CDR3 nucleotides read TGTGCCAGCAGTTTATGGGTCGGGGGGTATGGCTACACCTTC. Translated, it gives CASSLWVGGYGYTF. This chain connects TRBV28 to TRBJ1-2; maybe TRBD1 (5 bases). The length of the CDR3 is 14 residues. Germline V gene data show CDR1 as MDHEN and CDR2 as SYDVKM. Trimming left V 0 bases short and J 5 bases short, with 10 bases between.

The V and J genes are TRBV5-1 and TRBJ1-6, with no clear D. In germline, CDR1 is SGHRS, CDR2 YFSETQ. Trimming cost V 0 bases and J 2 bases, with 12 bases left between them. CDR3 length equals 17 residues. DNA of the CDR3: TGCGCCAGCAGCTTGGCCGGAGGTAGCGCCTATAATTCACCCCTCCACTTT. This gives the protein CASSLAGGSAYNSPLHF.

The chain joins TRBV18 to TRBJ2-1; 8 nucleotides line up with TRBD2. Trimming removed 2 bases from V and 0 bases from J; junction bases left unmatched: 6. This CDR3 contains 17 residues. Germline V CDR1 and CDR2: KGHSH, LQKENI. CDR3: CASSPSLAGASYNEQFF. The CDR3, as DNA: TGTGCCAGCTCACCAAGTCTAGCGGGCGCCTCCTACAATGAGCAGTTCTTC.

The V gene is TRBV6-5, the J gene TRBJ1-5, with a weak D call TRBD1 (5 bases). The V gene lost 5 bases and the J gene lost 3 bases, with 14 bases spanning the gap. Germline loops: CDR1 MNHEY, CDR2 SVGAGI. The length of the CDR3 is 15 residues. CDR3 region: CASSIDRHHNQPQHF. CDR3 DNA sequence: TGTGCCAGCAGTATTGACAGACACCACAATCAGCCCCAGCATTTT.

The CDR3 sequence: CASSQDRLAGGSEQFF. Here the CDR3 DNA reads TGTGCCAGCAGCCAAGATAGACTAGCGGGGGGGAGTGAGCAGTTCTTC. The V gene is TRBV4-2, the J gene TRBJ2-1, with 14 bases that match TRBD2. The CDR3 totals 16 residues. With V trimmed by 0 bases and J by 9 bases, 4 bases remained unmatched. Germline CDR1 LGHNA, CDR2 YNFKEQ.

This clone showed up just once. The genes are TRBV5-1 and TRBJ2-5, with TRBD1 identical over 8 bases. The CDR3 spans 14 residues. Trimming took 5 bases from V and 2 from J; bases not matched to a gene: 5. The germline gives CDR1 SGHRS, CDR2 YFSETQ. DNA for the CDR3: TGCGCCAGCAGTGGGCAGGGGGCACAAGAGACCCAGTACTTC. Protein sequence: CASSGQGAQETQYF.

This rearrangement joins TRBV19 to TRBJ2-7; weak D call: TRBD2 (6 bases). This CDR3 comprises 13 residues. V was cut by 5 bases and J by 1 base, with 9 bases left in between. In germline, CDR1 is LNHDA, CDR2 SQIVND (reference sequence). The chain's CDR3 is CASSQRVSYEQYF. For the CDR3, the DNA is TGTGCCAGTAGTCAGCGGGTTTCCTACGAGCAGTACTTC.

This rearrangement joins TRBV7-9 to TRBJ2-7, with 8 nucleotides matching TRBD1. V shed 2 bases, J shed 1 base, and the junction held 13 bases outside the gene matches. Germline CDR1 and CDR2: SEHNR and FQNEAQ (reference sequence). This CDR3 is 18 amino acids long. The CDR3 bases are TGTGCCAGCAGCTTATCCCCGGCAGGGGGCTTTGTATCCTACGAGCAGTACTTC. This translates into CASSLSPAGGFVSYEQYF.

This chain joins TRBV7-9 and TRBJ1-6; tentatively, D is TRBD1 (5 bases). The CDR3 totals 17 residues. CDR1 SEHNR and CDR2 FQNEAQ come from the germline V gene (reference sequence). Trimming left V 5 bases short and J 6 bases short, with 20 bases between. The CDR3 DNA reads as TGTGCCAGCAGCAGTCCCACGGGGGTTTCTTCTAATTCACCCCTCCACTTT. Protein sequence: CASSSPTGVSSNSPLHF.

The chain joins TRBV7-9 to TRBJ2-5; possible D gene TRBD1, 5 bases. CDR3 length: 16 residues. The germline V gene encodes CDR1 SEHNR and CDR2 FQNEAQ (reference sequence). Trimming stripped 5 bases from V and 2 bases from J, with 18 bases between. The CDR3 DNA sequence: TGTGCCAGCAGCCGGAGCCTAACAGGTGAACAAGAGACCCAGTACTTC. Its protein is CASSRSLTGEQETQYF.

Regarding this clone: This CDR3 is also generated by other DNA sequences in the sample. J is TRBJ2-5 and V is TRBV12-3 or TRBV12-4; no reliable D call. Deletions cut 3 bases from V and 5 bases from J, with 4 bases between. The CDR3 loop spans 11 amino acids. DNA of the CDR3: TGTGCCAGCAGTTTGCGGGAGACCCAGTACTTC. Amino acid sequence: CASSLRETQYF.

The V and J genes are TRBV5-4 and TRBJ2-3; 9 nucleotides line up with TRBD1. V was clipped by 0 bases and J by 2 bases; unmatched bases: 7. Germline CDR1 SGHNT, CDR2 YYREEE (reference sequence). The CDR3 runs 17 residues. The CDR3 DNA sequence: TGTGCCAGCAGCTTGGCCCGGGACAGGGATCTCACAGATACGCAGTATTTT. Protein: CASSLARDRDLTDTQYF.

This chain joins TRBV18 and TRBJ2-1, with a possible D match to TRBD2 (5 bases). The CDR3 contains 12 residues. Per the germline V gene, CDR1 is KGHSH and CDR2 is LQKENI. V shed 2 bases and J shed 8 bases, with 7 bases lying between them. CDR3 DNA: TGTGCCAGCTCACCAGCGGGCGATGAGCAGTTCTTC. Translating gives CASSPAGDEQFF.

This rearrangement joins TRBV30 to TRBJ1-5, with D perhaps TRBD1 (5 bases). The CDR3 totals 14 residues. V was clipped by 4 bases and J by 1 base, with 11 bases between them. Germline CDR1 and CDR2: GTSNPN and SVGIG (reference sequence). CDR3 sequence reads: CAWNRGQSNQPQHF. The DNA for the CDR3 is TGTGCCTGGAATAGGGGCCAAAGCAATCAGCCCCAGCATTTT.

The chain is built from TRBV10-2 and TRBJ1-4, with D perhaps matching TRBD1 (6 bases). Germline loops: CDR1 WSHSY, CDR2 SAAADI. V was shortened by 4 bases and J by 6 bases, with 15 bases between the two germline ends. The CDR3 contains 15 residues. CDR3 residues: CASSGPGHGDEKLFF. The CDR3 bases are TGCGCCAGCAGTGGACCGGGACACGGGGATGAAAAACTGTTTTTT.

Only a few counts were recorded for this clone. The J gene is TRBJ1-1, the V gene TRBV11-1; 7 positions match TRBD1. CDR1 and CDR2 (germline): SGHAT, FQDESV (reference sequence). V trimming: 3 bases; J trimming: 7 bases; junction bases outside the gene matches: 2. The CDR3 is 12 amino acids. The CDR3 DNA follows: TGTGCCAGCAGCTTGACAGGGCTTGAAGCTTTCTTT. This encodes CASSLTGLEAFF.